The next 26 T cell receptor beta chains were all read from a single sample in a study of T cell responses to AZD1222 COVID-19 vaccine. Generated by immunoSEQ multiplex PCR, the TCRdb table keeps only in-frame clones and is missing some. The sample shows 100,000 to 150,000 clones, about 92% of them seen only once. The specimen comprised peripheral blood, sampled 28 days after the second AZD1222 dose. These receptors all come from an adult who received the AZD1222 COVID-19 vaccine.

The chain has TRBV5-1 and TRBJ2-5; TRBD2 agrees at 11 bases. The germline CDR1 and CDR2 sequences are SGHRS and YFSETQ. Trimming removed 4 bases from V and 1 base from J; junction bases left unmatched: 6. This CDR3 is 16 amino acids long. The CDR3 reads CASSALLAGAQETQYF. CDR3 DNA sequence: TGCGCCAGCAGCGCCCTACTAGCGGGGGCCCAAGAGACCCAGTACTTC.

This rearrangement joins TRBV10-3 to TRBJ2-2; 9 positions agree with TRBD1. This CDR3 region has 15 residues. Losses at the gene ends were 6 bases for V and 6 bases for J; bases not matched to a gene: 8. Germline CDR1 is ENHRY and CDR2 is SYGVKD. CDR3 DNA sequence: TGTGCCATCAGACAAAGGGACAGGGAGGCCGGGGAGCTGTTTTTT. Amino acids: CAIRQRDREAGELFF.

The chain recombines TRBV29-1 with TRBJ2-1; TRBD2 aligns across 7 bases. V was clipped by 7 bases and J by 9 bases; unmatched bases: 12. Germline lookup yields CDR1 SQVTM and CDR2 ANQGSEA. The CDR3 is 13 amino acids. CDR3: CSANIGGWGEQFF. CDR3 DNA: TGCAGCGCTAACATCGGGGGGTGGGGTGAGCAGTTCTTC.

This CDR3 reads CASSIDPGGYNQPQHF. CDR3 nucleotide sequence: TGTGCCAGTAGTATAGATCCGGGGGGCTACAATCAGCCCCAGCATTTT. V is TRBV19 and J is TRBJ1-5, with D tentatively TRBD1 (6 bases). This CDR3 region has 16 residues. Between the trimmed V and J ends, which lost 0 bases and 3 bases, there was a span of 12 bases. The germline V gene has CDR1 LNHDA and CDR2 SQIVND (reference sequence).

This clone has just a few counts. The chain employs TRBV6-1 and TRBJ2-7; D remains unclear. This CDR3 is built from 12 residues. Trimming left V 2 bases short and J 4 bases short, with 6 bases between. Germline V gene lookup returns CDR1 MNHNS and CDR2 SASEGT. The CDR3 bases are TGTGCCAGCAGTGAATCTAGGTACGAGCAGTACTTC. Translation gives CASSESRYEQYF.

J is TRBJ2-6 and V is TRBV18, with 7 bases fitting TRBD1. The CDR3 is 16 residues long. Germline assignment: CDR1 KGHSH and CDR2 LQKENI. V trimming: 4 bases; J trimming: 0 bases; junction bases outside the gene matches: 3. In nucleotides, the CDR3 is TGTGCCAGCTCACAGGACAGGTTCTCTGGGGCCAACGTCCTGACTTTC. Its protein is CASSQDRFSGANVLTF. Together with reference TRBV18 and TRBJ2-6, the CDR3 gives the full variable domain: NAGVMQNPRHLVRRRGQEARLRCSPMKGHSHVYWYRQLPEEGLKFMVYLQKENIIDESGMPKERFSAEFPKEGPSILRIQQVVRGDSAAYFCASSQDRFSGANVLTFGAGSRLTVL.

This clone was picked up a small number of times. This chain links TRBV7-2 with TRBJ2-7; D might be TRBD2 (5 bases). V lost 2 bases, J lost 2 bases, and 13 bases lay in between. The CDR3 totals 15 residues. Germline CDR1 SGHTA, CDR2 FQGNSA. This CDR3 reads CASSLRTPGAYEQYF. The CDR3 DNA is TGTGCCAGCAGCTTAAGGACTCCCGGTGCCTACGAGCAGTACTTC.

The chain combines TRBV24-1 with TRBJ2-3, with 7 bases identical to TRBD1. There are 12 residues in the CDR3. The germline gives CDR1 KGHDR, CDR2 SFDVKD. Trimming removed 4 bases from V and 10 bases from J; junction bases left unmatched: 4. The CDR3 DNA reads TGTGCCACCAGTGAGCCTAGGGGGCCGCAGTATTTT. The encoded protein is CATSEPRGPQYF.

The rearrangement links TRBV2 to TRBJ2-7, with D hard to call. From germline, CDR1 is SNHLY and CDR2 FYNNEI. With 6 bases removed from V and 6 bases from J, the gap between germline ends came to 15 bases. CDR3 size: 13 residues. The CDR3 sequence: CASRVNPAGEQYF. As DNA, the CDR3 is TGTGCCAGCAGGGTAAACCCGGCCGGCGAGCAGTACTTC.

The gene calls are TRBV7-2 and TRBJ2-4; 10 bases line up with TRBD1. The CDR3 is 15 amino acids. Germline CDR1 reads SGHTA; CDR2 reads FQGNSA. Trimming took 5 bases from V and 2 from J; bases not matched to a gene: 3. The chain's CDR3 is CASSGQGVSKNIQYF. The CDR3 DNA follows: TGTGCCAGCAGCGGACAGGGGGTCTCCAAAAACATTCAGTACTTC. Supplemented by reference TRBV7-2 and TRBJ2-4, the full variable domain reads GAGVSQSPSNKVTEKGKDVELRCDPISGHTALYWYRQSLGQGLEFLIYFQGNSAPDKSGLPSDRFSAERTGGSVSTLTIQRTQQEDSAVYLCASSGQGVSKNIQYFGAGTRLSVL.

This chain uses TRBV25-1 with TRBJ2-5; no definite D call. V was pared by 6 bases and J by 1 base, with 9 bases between. CDR1 and CDR2 from the germline V gene are MGHDK and SYGVNS. The CDR3 runs to 13 residues. For the CDR3, the DNA is TGTGCCAGCAGCGATTGGCCCCAAGAGACCCAGTACTTC. Protein: CASSDWPQETQYF.

This chain joins TRBV9 and TRBJ1-2, with a possible D match to TRBD1 (6 bases). V was pared by 3 bases and J by 5 bases, with 20 bases between. CDR1 SGDLS and CDR2 YYNGEE come from the germline V gene. This CDR3 has 16 residues. The CDR3 sequence is CASSAGGATPLYGYTF. The CDR3 region has the DNA TGTGCCAGCAGCGCCGGGGGGGCGACCCCTCTATATGGCTACACCTTC. Full variable domain (remainder filled in from reference TRBV9 and TRBJ1-2): DSGVTQTPKHLITATGQRVTLRCSPRSGDLSVYWYQQSLDQGLQFLIQYYNGEERAKGNILERFSAQQFPDLHSELNLSSLELGDSALYFCASSAGGATPLYGYTFGSGTRLTVV.

V and J are TRBV5-1 and TRBJ1-2, with unresolved D. Germline CDR1 SGHRS, CDR2 YFSETQ. The CDR3 is made up of 13 amino acids. Trimming took off 4 bases at V and 3 bases at J, with 10 bases between the two ends. In nucleotides, the CDR3 is TGCGCCAGCAGCAACGCCGGGGACTATGGCTACACCTTC. Translation gives CASSNAGDYGYTF.

The chain links TRBV27 to TRBJ2-3; 12 bases fit TRBD2. Germline assignment: CDR1 MNHEY and CDR2 SMNVEV (reference sequence). V gave up 5 bases and J gave up 1 base; unmatched junction bases: 4. The CDR3 is 16 amino acids. This chain's CDR3 is CASSLRLAGGTDTQYF. CDR3 bases: TGTGCCAGCAGTCTCCGACTAGCGGGAGGCACAGATACGCAGTATTTT.

V and J are TRBV3-1 (or the pseudogene TRBV3-2) and TRBJ2-1; 7 bases line up with TRBD1. Unmatched junction bases numbered 5, after V lost 1 base and J lost 8 bases. Germline V lookup: CDR1 LGHDT, CDR2 YNNKEL (reference sequence). The CDR3 consists of 14 residues. Written as DNA, the CDR3 is TGTGCCAGCAGCCAAGTGGCAGGGGGTGATGAGCAGTTCTTC. Its protein is CASSQVAGGDEQFF.

The rearrangement uses TRBV5-6 and TRBJ2-3; D is ambiguous. This CDR3 has 14 residues. Looked up from germline, CDR1 is SGHDT and CDR2 is YYEEEE. The V end was cut by 0 bases, the J end by 2 bases, with 7 bases between. The CDR3 sequence: CASSLDSLTDTQYF. The CDR3 bases are TGTGCCAGCAGCTTGGACAGCCTCACAGATACGCAGTATTTT.

Comment on this clone: It is unclear where the CDR3 begins or ends on the DNA, so no DNA is shown, and the CDR3 is as TCRdb lists it. The chain employs TRBV20-1 and TRBJ1-2; no DNA check was done on the table's D call, TRBD1. The CDR3 extends over 11 residues, inclusive of both ends. Germline loops: CDR1 DFQATT, CDR2 SNEGSKA (reference sequence). The CDR3 loop is CSARVGTGSTF.

The gene calls are TRBV7-2 and TRBJ2-2; D may be TRBD2 (6 bases). This CDR3 comprises 14 residues. The germline V gene has CDR1 SGHTA and CDR2 FQGNSA. V was cut by 1 base and J by 6 bases, with 9 bases left in between. DNA of the CDR3: TGTGCCAGCAGCTTAGGACTAGACCCCGGGGAGCTGTTTTTT. It translates to CASSLGLDPGELFF.

CDR3 DNA: TGTGCCAGCAGCTTAGTACCGGGGTCTGGGGCCAACGTCCTGACTTTC. This codes for CASSLVPGSGANVLTF. V usage is TRBV7-2 and J usage is TRBJ2-6, with D possibly matching TRBD2 (5 bases). The CDR3 is 16 residues long. Germline V CDR1 and CDR2: SGHTA, FQGNSA. V was cut by 1 base and J by 1 base, with 8 bases left in between.

The J gene is TRBJ2-1, the V gene TRBV5-1; 13 nucleotides match TRBD2. V dropped 3 bases and J dropped 5; count of bases not matched to a gene: 2. Germline V CDR1 and CDR2: SGHRS, YFSETQ. The CDR3 covers 15 residues. CDR3 protein: CASSSGLAGDNEQFF. In nucleotides, the CDR3 is TGCGCCAGCAGCTCAGGACTAGCGGGAGACAATGAGCAGTTCTTC.

The J gene is TRBJ2-5, the V gene TRBV7-2; possibly TRBD1 for D (6 bases). This CDR3 has 13 residues. Germline V gene sequence: CDR1 SGHTA, CDR2 FQGNSA. V was shortened by 0 bases and J by 4 bases, with 6 bases between the two germline ends. The CDR3 DNA is TGTGCCAGCAGCTTAGCGGACAGAGAGACCCAGTACTTC. This translates into CASSLADRETQYF. Combining the CDR3 with reference TRBV7-2 and TRBJ2-5 gives the whole variable domain GAGVSQSPSNKVTEKGKDVELRCDPISGHTALYWYRQSLGQGLEFLIYFQGNSAPDKSGLPSDRFSAERTGGSVSTLTIQRTQQEDSAVYLCASSLADRETQYFGPGTRLLVL.

The chain joins TRBV10-3 to TRBJ1-4, with a possible D match to TRBD1 (5 bases). The ends were cut back, 2 bases at V and 4 bases at J, with 11 bases in the middle. Germline CDR1 is ENHRY and CDR2 is SYGVKD. There are 15 residues in the CDR3. CDR3 coding DNA: TGTGCCATCAGTGAGGGGGCGGTGGGTAATGAAAAACTGTTTTTT. This encodes CAISEGAVGNEKLFF.

The chain couples TRBV6-5 to TRBJ2-3; 8 bases agree with TRBD1. The CDR3 is 15 amino acids. J gave up 1 base and V 8 bases, and 8 bases lay outside the gene matches. Germline CDR1 is MNHEY and CDR2 is SVGAGI. The CDR3 spells CASLNGQGGTDTQYF. The DNA for the CDR3 is TGTGCCAGCTTAAACGGACAGGGAGGCACAGATACGCAGTATTTT.

This clone has a single count. This chain joins TRBV18 and TRBJ2-5; possibly TRBD2 for D (5 bases). Germline CDR1 reads KGHSH; CDR2 reads LQKENI. The CDR3 loop spans 13 amino acids. The V gene lost 5 bases and the J gene lost 5 bases, with 12 bases spanning the gap. The CDR3 spells CASSGPPGETQYF. CDR3 nucleotide sequence: TGTGCCAGCTCAGGGCCCCCGGGGGAGACCCAGTACTTC.

The rearrangement joins TRBV7-2 to TRBJ1-1; possibly TRBD1 for D (6 bases). This CDR3 has 14 residues. Trimming pared 3 bases from V and 3 bases from J, leaving 11 bases between. Germline assignment: CDR1 SGHTA and CDR2 FQGNSA. The DNA for the CDR3 is TGTGCCAGCAGCTTTAAAGGACAGTACACTGAAGCTTTCTTT. Its translation: CASSFKGQYTEAFF.

This clone was observed a handful of times. This chain uses TRBV7-8 with TRBJ1-4; 7 bases fit TRBD1. Trimming removed 5 bases from V and 13 bases from J; junction bases left unmatched: 7. Germline V gene sequence: CDR1 SGHVS, CDR2 FQNEAQ. The CDR3 extends over 12 amino acids. The CDR3 here is CASSHQGGILFF. CDR3 DNA: TGTGCCAGCAGCCATCAGGGGGGGATACTGTTTTTT.